The present entry profiles one T cell receptor (beta chain) with its context. Antigen specificity is unknown. Germline V gene sequence: CDR1 SQVTM, CDR2 ANQGSEA. The CDR3 has 12 amino acids. The V gene end was trimmed by 6 bases and the J gene end by 7 bases; junction bases not matched to a gene: 5. With the Oncomine TCR Beta short-read assay, DNA from cultured CD4+ T cells was sequenced. Genomic DNA was isolated from cultured CD4+ T cells. TCRdb passed the PCR reads through MiXCR, listing each CDR3 protein once. The profile shows approximately 13,000 distinct CDR3 sequences, over 30% of them singletons. This sample is drawn from a study of vaccination and CD4 T cells after COVID-19. The treatment here: approximately 11-day PBMC culture with coronavirus spike peptide pools or control peptides (ViraFEST assay).

The material sequenced was cultured CD4+ T cells from blood. This receptor was identified in a human donor with COVID-19. The J gene is TRBJ2-7, the V gene TRBV29-1; 11 bases fit TRBD1. The CDR3: CSVGTGGGEQYF. The CDR3 nucleotides are TGCAGCGTCGGGACAGGGGGGGGAGAGCAGTACTTC.